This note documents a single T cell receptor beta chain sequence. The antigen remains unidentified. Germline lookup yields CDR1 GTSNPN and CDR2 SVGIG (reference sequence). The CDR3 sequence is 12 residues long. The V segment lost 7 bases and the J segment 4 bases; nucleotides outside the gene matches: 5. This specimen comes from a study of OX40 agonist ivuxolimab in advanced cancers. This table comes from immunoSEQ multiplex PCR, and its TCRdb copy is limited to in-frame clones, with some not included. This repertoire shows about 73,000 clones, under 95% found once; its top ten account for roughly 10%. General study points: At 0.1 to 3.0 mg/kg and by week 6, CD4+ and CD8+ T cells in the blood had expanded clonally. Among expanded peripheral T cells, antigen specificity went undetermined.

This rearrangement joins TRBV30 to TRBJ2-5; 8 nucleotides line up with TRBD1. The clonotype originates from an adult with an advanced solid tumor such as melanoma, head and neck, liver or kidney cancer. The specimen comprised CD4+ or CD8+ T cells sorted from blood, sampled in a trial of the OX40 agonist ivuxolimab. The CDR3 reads CASDREGETQYF. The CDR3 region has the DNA TGTGCCTCGGACAGGGAAGGAGAGACCCAGTACTTC.